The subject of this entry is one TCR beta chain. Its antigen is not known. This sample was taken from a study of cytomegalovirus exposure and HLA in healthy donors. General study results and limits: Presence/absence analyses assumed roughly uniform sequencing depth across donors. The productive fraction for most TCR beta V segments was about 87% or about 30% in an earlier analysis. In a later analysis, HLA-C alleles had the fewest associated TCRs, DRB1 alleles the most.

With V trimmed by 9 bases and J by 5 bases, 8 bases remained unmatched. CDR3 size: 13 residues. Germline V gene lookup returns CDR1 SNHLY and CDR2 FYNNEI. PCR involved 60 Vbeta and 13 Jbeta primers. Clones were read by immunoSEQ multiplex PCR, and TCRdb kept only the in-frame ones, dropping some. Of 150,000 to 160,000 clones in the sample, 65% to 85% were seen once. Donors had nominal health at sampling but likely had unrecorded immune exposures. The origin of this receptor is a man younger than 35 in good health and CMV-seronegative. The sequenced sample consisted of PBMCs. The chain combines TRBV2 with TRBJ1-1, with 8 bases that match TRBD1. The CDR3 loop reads CASGQGAGTEAFF. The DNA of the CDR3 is TGTGCCAGTGGGCAGGGGGCTGGGACTGAAGCTTTCTTT.